This TCR beta chain was sequenced in a study of blood T cell repertoires in COVID-19. Whole-study context: Some COVID-19 samples were acute and others convalescent; all came from the United States, Italy and Spain. PBMCs, B-cell-depleted T cells, or T cells provided the cDNA or gDNA that made up the material.

The V gene's germline CDR1 is LNHNV and CDR2 YYDKDF (reference sequence). V was shortened by 2 bases and J by 1 base, with 9 bases between the two germline ends. CDR3 length: 14 amino acids. Methods used by the authors: Amplification with reference gene primers provided the estimates of nucleated cell counts. Libraries were prepared by immunoSEQ multiplex PCR; TCRdb keeps only in-frame clonotypes and omits some of them. Clone size and the V and J calls come from that table; the DNA yielded D and trimming. In the table there are fewer than 100,000 clones, roughly nine tenths of which are singletons. Sequences were obtained from peripheral blood. This chain links TRBV15 with TRBJ2-7; a possible D gene is TRBD1 (5 bases). This sequence was found in a woman between 50 and 59 years old in a cohort sampled during active COVID-19. The CDR3 DNA reads as TGTGCCACCAGCAGAAGACCAGGGTCCTACGAGCAGTACTTC. Translated, it gives CATSRRPGSYEQYF.